What follows are 19 T cell receptor beta chains derived from one specimen sequenced in a study of T cells expressing NK-cell markers. TCRdb processed the 5' RACE reads again and assigns one entry to each CDR3 protein, with no DNA. The sample table sets out about 380,000 distinct CDR3 sequences. The sequencing sample was made of blood T cells: a sorted CD56 or NKG2C T cell subset, CD4+ or CD8+ T cells, or bulk PBMC T cells (not recorded which). All receptors derive from a man aged 18-70 years in good health.

V and J are TRBV12-5 and TRBJ2-1; TCRdb calls TRBD1, which cannot be checked without DNA. CDR1 LGHNT and CDR2 FRNRAP come from the germline V gene. This CDR3 contains 15 residues. The CDR3 sequence: CASGPGQGAYNEQFF.

The rearrangement uses TRBV7-9 and TRBJ2-5; TCRdb lists TRBD1, though no DNA is available to test this call. The length of the CDR3 is 12 residues. From germline, CDR1 is SEHNR and CDR2 FQNEAQ (reference sequence). The CDR3 region is CASSYRTGTQYF.

V is TRBV7-6 and J is TRBJ2-5. The CDR3 extends over 14 amino acids. CDR1 and CDR2 (germline): SGHVS, FNYEAQ. CDR3 residues: CASSLARGTETQYF. Using reference TRBV7-6 and TRBJ2-5 for the parts outside the CDR3, the full variable domain is GAGVSQSPRYKVTKRGQDVALRCDPISGHVSLYWYRQALGQGPEFLTYFNYEAQQDKSGLPNDRFSAERPEGSISTLTIQRTEQRDSAMYRCASSLARGTETQYFGPGTRLLVL.

The chain links TRBV6-1 to TRBJ2-5; the D call from TCRdb, TRBD1, cannot be confirmed without DNA. Germline V gene lookup returns CDR1 MNHNS and CDR2 SASEGT. The CDR3 is made up of 15 amino acids. The CDR3 region is CASRRGQGYPETQYF.

V and J are TRBV6-1 and TRBJ2-3; absent DNA, TCRdb's TRBD2 call cannot be checked. Germline CDR1 is MNHNS and CDR2 is SASEGT. CDR3 length: 17 residues. This chain's CDR3 is CASTTEAAGWNTDTQYF.

V gene TRBV20-1 combines with J gene TRBJ2-5; without DNA, the TCRdb call of TRBD1 cannot be checked. The length of the CDR3 is 15 residues. Germline V lookup: CDR1 DFQATT, CDR2 SNEGSKA (reference sequence). The CDR3 sequence: CSARDSDRAKRAQYF.

CDR3: CSAIYEGGLARLDTQYF. The genes are TRBV20-1 and TRBJ2-3; TCRdb's D call of TRBD2 is untestable without DNA. CDR1 and CDR2 (germline): DFQATT, SNEGSKA (reference sequence). The CDR3 contains 17 residues.

This sequence joins TRBV10-3 and TRBJ1-5. The CDR3 runs to 15 residues. Germline V gene lookup returns CDR1 ENHRY and CDR2 SYGVKD. CDR3 protein: CAISHRREDNQPQHF.

The chain combines TRBV7-2 with TRBJ2-1. Per the germline V gene, CDR1 is SGHTA and CDR2 is FQGNSA. This CDR3 contains 16 residues. The CDR3 here is CASSTSRIAKWDEQFF.

J is TRBJ1-4 and V is TRBV20-1; TCRdb proposes TRBD1, but this gene call is untestable without DNA. From germline, CDR1 is DFQATT and CDR2 SNEGSKA (reference sequence). The CDR3 is made up of 13 amino acids. CDR3 loop: CSAAGAGGEKLFF.

The chain carries TRBV5-5 and TRBJ1-1; the D call of TRBD1 rests on TCRdb alone, since no DNA is present to check it. Germline CDR1 SGHKS, CDR2 YYEKEE (reference sequence). The CDR3 extends over 16 amino acids. CDR3 amino acids: CASSLRKDRVFTEAFF.

The genes are TRBV6-8 and TRBJ1-5. The CDR3 runs 14 residues. Germline values: CDR1 MNHGY, CDR2 SAAAGT. CDR3 amino acids: CASSRWTANQPQHF.

V gene TRBV27 combines with J gene TRBJ2-2; the D call from TCRdb, TRBD2, cannot be confirmed without DNA. Germline V gene data show CDR1 as MNHEY and CDR2 as SMNVEV (reference sequence). This CDR3 contains 17 residues. The CDR3 protein is CASSSGLAGLNTGELFF.

The chain recombines TRBV20-1 with TRBJ2-7; the TRBD2 assignment by TCRdb is unverifiable without DNA. CDR1 and CDR2 (germline): DFQATT, SNEGSKA (reference sequence). The CDR3 sequence is 13 residues long. CDR3 residues: CSARTSGGAGQYF.

The chain carries TRBV2 and TRBJ2-2. The germline CDR1 and CDR2 sequences are SNHLY and FYNNEI. This CDR3 contains 13 residues. This chain's CDR3 is CASSERATGELFF.

This chain joins TRBV7-2 and TRBJ2-1; TCRdb proposes TRBD1, but this gene call is untestable without DNA. The CDR3 has 12 residues. CDR1 and CDR2 (germline): SGHTA, FQGNSA. CDR3: CASSRIGTEQFF. Using reference TRBV7-2 and TRBJ2-1 for the parts outside the CDR3, the full variable domain is GAGVSQSPSNKVTEKGKDVELRCDPISGHTALYWYRQSLGQGLEFLIYFQGNSAPDKSGLPSDRFSAERTGGSVSTLTIQRTQQEDSAVYLCASSRIGTEQFFGPGTRLTVL.

This sequence joins TRBV29-1 and TRBJ1-1. CDR1 is SQVTM and CDR2 is ANQGSEA in the germline V gene. The CDR3 has 14 amino acids. The CDR3 loop is CSAGPTALNTEAFF.

This chain links TRBV7-6 with TRBJ2-7; TCRdb selects TRBD2, and the lack of DNA leaves this call unchecked. Germline V gene data show CDR1 as SGHVS and CDR2 as FNYEAQ. This CDR3 is built from 15 residues. The CDR3 sequence is CASSLLADSSYEQYF.

V usage is TRBV5-6 and J usage is TRBJ1-4. The CDR3 runs to 15 residues. Germline V CDR1 and CDR2: SGHDT, YYEEEE. The CDR3 loop reads CASSLITRLGEKLFF.